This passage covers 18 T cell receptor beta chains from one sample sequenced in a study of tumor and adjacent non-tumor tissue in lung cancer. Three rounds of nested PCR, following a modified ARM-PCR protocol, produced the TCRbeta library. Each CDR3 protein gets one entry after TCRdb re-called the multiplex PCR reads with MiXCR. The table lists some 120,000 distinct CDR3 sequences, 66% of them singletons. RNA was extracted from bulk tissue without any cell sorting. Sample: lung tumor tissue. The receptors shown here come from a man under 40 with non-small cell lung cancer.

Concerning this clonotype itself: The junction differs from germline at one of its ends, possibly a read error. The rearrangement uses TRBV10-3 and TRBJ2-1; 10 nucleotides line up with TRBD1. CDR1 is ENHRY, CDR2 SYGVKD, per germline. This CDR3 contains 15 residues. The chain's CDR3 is CVISDAGTGANEQFF. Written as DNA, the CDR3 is TGTGTCATCAGTGACGCCGGGACAGGGGCAAATGAGCAATTCTTC.

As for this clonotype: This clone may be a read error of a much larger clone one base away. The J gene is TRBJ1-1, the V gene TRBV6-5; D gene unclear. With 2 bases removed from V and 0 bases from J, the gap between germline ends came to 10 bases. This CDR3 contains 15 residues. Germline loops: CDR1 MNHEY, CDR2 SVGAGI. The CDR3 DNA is TGTGCCAGCAGTTACCGAGGGTGGATGAACACTGAAGCTTTCTTT. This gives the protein CASSYRGWMNTEAFF.

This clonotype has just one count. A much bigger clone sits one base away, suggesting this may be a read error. CDR3 in DNA: TGCGCCAGCAGGGTCGGGACTAGCGGGAGCTACGAGCAGTACTTC. As protein: CASRVGTSGSYEQYF. The chain links TRBV10-1 to TRBJ2-7; TRBD2 matches at 14 bases. The junction had 4 bases not matched to a gene; V was cut back by 6 bases and J by 3 bases. CDR3 length equals 15 residues. The V gene's germline CDR1 is WNHNN and CDR2 SYGVQD (reference sequence).

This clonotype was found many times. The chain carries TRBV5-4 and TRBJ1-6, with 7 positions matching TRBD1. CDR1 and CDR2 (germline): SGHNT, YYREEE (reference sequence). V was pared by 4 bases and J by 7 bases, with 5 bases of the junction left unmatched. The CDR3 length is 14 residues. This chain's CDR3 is CASSATGINSPLHF. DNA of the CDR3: TGTGCCAGCAGCGCGACAGGGATCAATTCACCCCTCCACTTT. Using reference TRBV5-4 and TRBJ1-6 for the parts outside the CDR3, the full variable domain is ETGVTQSPTHLIKTRGQQVTLRCSSQSGHNTVSWYQQALGQGPQFIFQYYREEENGRGNFPPRFSGLQFPNYSSELNVNALELDDSALYLCASSATGINSPLHFGNGTRLTVT.

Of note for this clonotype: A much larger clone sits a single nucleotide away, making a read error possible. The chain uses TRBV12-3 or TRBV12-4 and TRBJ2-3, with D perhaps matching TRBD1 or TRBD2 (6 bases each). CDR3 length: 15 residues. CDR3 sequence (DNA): TGTGCCAGCAGTTTGAGGGGGGATAGCATAGATACGCAGTATTTT. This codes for CASSLRGDSIDTQYF.

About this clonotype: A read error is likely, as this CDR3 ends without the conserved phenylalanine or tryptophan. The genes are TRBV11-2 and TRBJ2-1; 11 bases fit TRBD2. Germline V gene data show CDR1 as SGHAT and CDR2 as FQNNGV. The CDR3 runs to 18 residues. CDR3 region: CASSLGLLAGGKNNEQFL. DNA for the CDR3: TGTGCCAGCAGTTTAGGGTTATTAGCGGGGGGGAAGAACAATGAGCAGTTCCTC.

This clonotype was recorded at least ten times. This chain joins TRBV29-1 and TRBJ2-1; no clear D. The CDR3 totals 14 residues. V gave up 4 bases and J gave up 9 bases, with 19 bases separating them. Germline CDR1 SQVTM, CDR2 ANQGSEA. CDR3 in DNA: TGCAGCGTTGGGACCGACATTTCTTCGGGTGAGCAGTTCTTC. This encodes CSVGTDISSGEQFF.

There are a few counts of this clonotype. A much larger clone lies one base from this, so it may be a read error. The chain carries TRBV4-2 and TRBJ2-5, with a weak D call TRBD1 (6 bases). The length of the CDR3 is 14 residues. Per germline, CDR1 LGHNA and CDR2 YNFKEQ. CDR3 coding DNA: TGTGCCAGCGGCCAATATAGGGGGCAAGAGACCCAGTACTTC. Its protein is CASGQYRGQETQYF.

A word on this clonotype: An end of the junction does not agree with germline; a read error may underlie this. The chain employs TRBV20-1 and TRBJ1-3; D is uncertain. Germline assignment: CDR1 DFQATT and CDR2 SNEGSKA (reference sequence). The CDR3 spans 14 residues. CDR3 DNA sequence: TGTAGTGCTAGAGTAGTGGGCCTCGGAAACACCATATATTTT. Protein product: CSARVVGLGNTIYF.

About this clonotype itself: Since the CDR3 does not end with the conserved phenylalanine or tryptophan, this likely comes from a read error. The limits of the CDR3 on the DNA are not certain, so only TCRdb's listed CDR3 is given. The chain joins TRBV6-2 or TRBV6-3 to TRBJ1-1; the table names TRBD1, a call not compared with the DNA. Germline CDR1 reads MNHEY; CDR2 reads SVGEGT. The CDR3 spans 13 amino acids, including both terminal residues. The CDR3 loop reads CASTSAGGQEAYL.

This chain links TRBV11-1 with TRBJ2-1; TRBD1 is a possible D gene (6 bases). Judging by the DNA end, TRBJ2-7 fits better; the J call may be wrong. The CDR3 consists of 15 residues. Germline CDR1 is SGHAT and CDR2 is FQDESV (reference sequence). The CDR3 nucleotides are TGTGCCAGCAGCTTATATAGGGACAACTCATACGAGCAGTACTTC. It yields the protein CASSLYRDNSYEQYF.

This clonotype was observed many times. CDR3 amino acids: CSVWADSGNTIYF. In DNA form, the CDR3 reads TGCAGCGTTTGGGCCGACTCTGGAAACACCATATATTTT. The chain couples TRBV29-1 to TRBJ1-3, with D hard to call. V lost 5 bases, J lost 0 bases, and 8 bases lay in between. This CDR3 comprises 13 residues. The germline gives CDR1 SQVTM, CDR2 ANQGSEA.

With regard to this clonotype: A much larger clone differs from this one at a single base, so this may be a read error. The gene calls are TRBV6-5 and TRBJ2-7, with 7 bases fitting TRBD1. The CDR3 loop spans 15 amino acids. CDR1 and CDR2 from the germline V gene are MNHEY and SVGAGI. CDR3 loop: CAISYSGRGSYEQYF. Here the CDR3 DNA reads TGTGCCATCAGTTACTCTGGCAGGGGGTCCTACGAGCAGTACTTC.

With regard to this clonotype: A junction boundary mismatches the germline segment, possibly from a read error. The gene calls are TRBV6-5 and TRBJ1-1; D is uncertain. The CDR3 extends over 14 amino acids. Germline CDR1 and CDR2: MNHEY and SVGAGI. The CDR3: CPSRPPGVDTEAFF. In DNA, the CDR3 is TGTCCCAGCAGACCCCCTGGAGTAGACACTGAAGCTTTCTTT.

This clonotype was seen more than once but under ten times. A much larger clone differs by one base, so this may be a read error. The CDR3 loop is CNANRDEQETQYF. The CDR3 DNA sequence: TGCAATGCTAACCGGGACGAACAAGAGACCCAGTACTTC. This rearrangement joins TRBV20-1 to TRBJ2-5, with D perhaps TRBD1 or TRBD2 (5 bases each). The CDR3 runs to 13 residues. Per the germline V gene, CDR1 is DFQATT and CDR2 is SNEGSKA (reference sequence).

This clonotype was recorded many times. The CDR3, as DNA: TGTGCCAGCAGTGAAGCCACAGGGAACGAGCAGTACTTC. This translates into CASSEATGNEQYF. The rearrangement uses TRBV6-1 and TRBJ2-7; D perhaps matches TRBD1 (6 bases). V gave up 0 bases and J gave up 5 bases, with 8 bases separating them. This CDR3 has 13 amino acids. CDR1 is MNHNS and CDR2 is SASEGT in the germline V gene.

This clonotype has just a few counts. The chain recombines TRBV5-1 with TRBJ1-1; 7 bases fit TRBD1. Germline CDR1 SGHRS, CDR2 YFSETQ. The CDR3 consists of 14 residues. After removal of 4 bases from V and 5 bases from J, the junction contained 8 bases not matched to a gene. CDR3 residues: CASSALEGATEAFF. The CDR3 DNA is TGCGCCAGCAGCGCGCTTGAGGGGGCGACTGAAGCTTTCTTT.

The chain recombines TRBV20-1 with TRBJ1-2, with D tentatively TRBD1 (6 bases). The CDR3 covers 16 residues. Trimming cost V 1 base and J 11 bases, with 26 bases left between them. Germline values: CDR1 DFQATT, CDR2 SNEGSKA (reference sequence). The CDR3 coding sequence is TGCAGTGCTAGAGCTTTCAATTTGGGGGCCAACTATTGTTACACCTTC. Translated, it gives CSARAFNLGANYCYTF.